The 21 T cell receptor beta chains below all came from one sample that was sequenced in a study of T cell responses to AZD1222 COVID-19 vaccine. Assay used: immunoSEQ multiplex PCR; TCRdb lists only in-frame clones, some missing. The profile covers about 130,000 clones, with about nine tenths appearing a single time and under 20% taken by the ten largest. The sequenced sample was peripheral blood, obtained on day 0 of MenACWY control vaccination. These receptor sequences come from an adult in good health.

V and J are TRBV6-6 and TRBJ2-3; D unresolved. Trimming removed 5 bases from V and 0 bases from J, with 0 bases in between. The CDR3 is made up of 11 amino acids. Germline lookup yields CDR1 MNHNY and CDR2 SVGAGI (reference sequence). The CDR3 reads CASSSTDTQYF. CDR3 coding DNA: TGTGCCAGCAGTAGCACAGATACGCAGTATTTT.

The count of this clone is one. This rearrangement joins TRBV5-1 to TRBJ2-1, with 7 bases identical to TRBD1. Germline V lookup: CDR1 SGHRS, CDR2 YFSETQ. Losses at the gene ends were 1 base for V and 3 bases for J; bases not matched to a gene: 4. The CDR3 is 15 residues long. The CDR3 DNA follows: TGCGCCAGCAGCTTGCAGGGGGTCAGCTACAATGAGCAGTTCTTC. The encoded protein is CASSLQGVSYNEQFF. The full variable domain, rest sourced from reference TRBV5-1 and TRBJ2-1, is KAGVTQTPRYLIKTRGQQVTLSCSPISGHRSVSWYQQTPGQGLQFLFEYFSETQRNKGNFPGRFSGRQFSNSRSEMNVSTLELGDSALYLCASSLQGVSYNEQFFGPGTRLTVL.

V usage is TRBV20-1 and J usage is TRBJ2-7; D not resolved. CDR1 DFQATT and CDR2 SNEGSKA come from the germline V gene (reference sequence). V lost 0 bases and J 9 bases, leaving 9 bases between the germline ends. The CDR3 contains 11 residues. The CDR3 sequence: CSARDQLLQYF. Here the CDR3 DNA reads TGCAGTGCTAGAGATCAGTTGCTGCAGTACTTC.

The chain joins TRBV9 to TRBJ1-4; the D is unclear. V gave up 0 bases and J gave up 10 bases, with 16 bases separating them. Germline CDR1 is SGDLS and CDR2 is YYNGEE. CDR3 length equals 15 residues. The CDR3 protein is CASSVDPGQGGKLFF. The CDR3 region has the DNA TGTGCCAGCAGCGTAGATCCCGGGCAAGGCGGAAAACTGTTTTTT.

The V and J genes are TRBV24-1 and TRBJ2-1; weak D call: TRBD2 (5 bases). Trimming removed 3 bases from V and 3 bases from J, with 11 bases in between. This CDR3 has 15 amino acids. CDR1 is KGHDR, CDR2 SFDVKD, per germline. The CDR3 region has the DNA TGTGCCACCAGTGATCCCCACCGGGGCTACAATGAGCAGTTCTTC. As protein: CATSDPHRGYNEQFF.

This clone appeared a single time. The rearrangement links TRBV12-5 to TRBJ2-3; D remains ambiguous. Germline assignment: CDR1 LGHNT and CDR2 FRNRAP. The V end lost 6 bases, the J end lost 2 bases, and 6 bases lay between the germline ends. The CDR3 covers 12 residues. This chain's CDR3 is CASGPNTDTQYF. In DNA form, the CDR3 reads TGTGCTAGTGGCCCTAACACAGATACGCAGTATTTT.

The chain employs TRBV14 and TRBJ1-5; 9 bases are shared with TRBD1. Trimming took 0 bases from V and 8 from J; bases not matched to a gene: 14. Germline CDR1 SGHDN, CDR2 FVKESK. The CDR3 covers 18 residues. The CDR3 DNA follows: TGTGCCAGCAGCCAAGATCCCGGGACAGGGCGTTATAGGAAGCCCCAGCATTTT. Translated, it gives CASSQDPGTGRYRKPQHF.

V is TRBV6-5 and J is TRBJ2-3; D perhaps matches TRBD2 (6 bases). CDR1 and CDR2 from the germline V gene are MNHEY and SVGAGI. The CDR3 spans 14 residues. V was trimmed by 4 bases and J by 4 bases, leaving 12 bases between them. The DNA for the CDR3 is TGTGCCAGCAGTTGGGGACTGCTCGCAGATACGCAGTATTTT. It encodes CASSWGLLADTQYF.

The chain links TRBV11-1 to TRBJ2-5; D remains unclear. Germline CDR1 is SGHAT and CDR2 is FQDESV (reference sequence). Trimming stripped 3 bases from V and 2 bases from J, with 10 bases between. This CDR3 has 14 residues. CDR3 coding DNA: TGTGCCAGCAGCTTTCGAGACCTACAAGAGACCCAGTACTTC. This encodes CASSFRDLQETQYF.

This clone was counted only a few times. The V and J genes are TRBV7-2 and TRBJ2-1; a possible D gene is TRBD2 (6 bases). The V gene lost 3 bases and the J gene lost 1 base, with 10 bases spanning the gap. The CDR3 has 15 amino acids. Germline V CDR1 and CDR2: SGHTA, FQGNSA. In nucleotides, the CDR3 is TGTGCCAGCAGCTTCGGTAGCGGTTCCTACAATGAGCAGTTCTTC. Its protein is CASSFGSGSYNEQFF.

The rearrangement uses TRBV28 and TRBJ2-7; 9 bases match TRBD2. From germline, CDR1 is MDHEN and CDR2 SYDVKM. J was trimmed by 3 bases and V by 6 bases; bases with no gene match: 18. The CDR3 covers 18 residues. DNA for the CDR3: TGTGCCAGCAGCCAAGGACTGGCGGGAGGGCCGAAGCGCTACGAGCAGTACTTC. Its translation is CASSQGLAGGPKRYEQYF.

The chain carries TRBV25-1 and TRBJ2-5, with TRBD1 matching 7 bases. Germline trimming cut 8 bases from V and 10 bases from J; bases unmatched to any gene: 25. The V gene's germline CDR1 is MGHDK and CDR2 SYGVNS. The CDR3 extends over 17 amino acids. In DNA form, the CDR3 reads TGTGCCAGCTCTTTCCCGGGACAGACATATCCCTTAGGTGACCAGTACTTC. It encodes CASSFPGQTYPLGDQYF. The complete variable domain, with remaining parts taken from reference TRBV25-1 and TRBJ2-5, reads EADIYQTPRYLVIGTGKKITLECSQTMGHDKMYWYQQDPGMELHLIHYSYGVNSTEKGDLSSESTVSRIRTEHFPLTLESARPSHTSQYLCASSFPGQTYPLGDQYFGPGTRLLVL.

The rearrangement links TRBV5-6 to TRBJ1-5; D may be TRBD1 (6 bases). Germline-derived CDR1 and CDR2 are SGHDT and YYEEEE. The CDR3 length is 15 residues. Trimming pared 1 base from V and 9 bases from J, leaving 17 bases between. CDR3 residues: CASSLSDSGGRPQHF. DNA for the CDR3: TGTGCCAGCAGCTTGTCGGACAGTGGGGGAAGGCCCCAGCATTTT.

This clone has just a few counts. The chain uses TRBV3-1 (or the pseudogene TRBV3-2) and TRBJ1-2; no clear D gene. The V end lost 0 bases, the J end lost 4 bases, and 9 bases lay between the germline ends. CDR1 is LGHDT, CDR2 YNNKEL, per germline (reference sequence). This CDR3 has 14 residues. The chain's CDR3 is CASSQDGRLYGYTF. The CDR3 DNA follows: TGTGCCAGCAGCCAAGATGGCAGACTCTATGGCTACACCTTC.

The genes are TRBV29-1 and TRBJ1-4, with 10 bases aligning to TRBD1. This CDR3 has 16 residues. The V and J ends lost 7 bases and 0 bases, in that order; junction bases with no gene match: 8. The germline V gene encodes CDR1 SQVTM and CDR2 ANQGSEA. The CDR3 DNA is TGCAGCGCACGACAGGGGGCCCGTGCAACTAATGAAAAACTGTTTTTT. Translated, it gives CSARQGARATNEKLFF.

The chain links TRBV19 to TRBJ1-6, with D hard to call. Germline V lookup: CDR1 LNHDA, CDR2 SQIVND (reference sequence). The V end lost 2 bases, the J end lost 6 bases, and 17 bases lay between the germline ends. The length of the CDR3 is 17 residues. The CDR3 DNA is TGTGCCAGTAGTATATCGGCAGGAGGACTGGGTAATTCACCCCTCCACTTT. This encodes CASSISAGGLGNSPLHF.

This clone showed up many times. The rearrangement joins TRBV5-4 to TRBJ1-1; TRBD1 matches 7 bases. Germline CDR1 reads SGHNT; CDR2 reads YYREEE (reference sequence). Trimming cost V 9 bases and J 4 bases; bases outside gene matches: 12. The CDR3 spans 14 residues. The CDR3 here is CATMQGGVSTEAFF. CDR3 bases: TGTGCCACCATGCAGGGGGGGGTTTCCACTGAAGCTTTCTTT.

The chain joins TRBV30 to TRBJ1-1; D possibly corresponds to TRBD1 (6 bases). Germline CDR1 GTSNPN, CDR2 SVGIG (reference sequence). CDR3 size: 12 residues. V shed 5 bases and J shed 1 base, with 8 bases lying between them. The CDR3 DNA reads TGTGCCTGGGACAGGCCGAACACTGAAGCTTTCTTT. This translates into CAWDRPNTEAFF.

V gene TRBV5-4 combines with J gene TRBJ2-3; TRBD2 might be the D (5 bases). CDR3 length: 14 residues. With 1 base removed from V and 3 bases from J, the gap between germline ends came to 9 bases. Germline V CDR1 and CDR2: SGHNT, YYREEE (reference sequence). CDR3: CASSLRGPTDTQYF. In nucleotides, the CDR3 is TGTGCCAGCAGCTTGAGAGGGCCTACAGATACGCAGTATTTT.

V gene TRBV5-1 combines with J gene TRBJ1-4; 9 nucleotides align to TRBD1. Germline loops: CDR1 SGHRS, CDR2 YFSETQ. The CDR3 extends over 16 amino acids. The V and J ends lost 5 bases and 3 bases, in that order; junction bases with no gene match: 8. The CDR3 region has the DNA TGCGCCAGCAGTCTAACAGGGGGCGCGGCTAATGAAAAACTGTTTTTT. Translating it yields CASSLTGGAANEKLFF. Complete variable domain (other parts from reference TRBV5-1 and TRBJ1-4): KAGVTQTPRYLIKTRGQQVTLSCSPISGHRSVSWYQQTPGQGLQFLFEYFSETQRNKGNFPGRFSGRQFSNSRSEMNVSTLELGDSALYLCASSLTGGAANEKLFFGSGTQLSVL.

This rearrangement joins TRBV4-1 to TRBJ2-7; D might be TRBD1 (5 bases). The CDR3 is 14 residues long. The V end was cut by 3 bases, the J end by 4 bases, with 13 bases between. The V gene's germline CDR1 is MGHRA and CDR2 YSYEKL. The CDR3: CASSHPRQPYEQYF. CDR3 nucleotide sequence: TGCGCCAGCAGCCATCCCCGACAGCCATACGAGCAGTACTTC.